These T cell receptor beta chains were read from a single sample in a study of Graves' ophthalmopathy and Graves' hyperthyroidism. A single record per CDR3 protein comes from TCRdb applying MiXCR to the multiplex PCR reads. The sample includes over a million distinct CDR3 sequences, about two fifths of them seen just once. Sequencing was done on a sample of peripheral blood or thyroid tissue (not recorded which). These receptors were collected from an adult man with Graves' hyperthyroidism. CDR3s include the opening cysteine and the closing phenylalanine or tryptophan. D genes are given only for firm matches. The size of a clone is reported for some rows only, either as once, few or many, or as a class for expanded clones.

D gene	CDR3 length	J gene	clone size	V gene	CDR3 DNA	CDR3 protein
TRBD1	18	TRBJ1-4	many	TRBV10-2	TGCGCCAGCAGCGTTTTTCGAGAGGACAGGGAAAGGCATGAAAAACTGTTTTTT	CASSVFREDRERHEKLFF
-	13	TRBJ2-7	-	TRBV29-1	TGCAGCGTTGAAAAGGGTAGGGAAGGCGTAAAGTACTTC	CSVEKGREGVKYF
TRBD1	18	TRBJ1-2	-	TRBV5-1	TGCGCCAGCAGCTTGGCCCCCGGGACAGGGGGCGCCAACTATGGCTACACCTTC	CASSLAPGTGGANYGYTF
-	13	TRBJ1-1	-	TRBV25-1	TGTGCCAGCAGTGAATTGTCAGGCACTGAAGCTTTCTTT	CASSELSGTEAFF
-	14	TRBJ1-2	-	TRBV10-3	TGTGCCATCAGTGAAGACGGCAGGGGAGTCGGCTACACCTTC	CAISEDGRGVGYTF
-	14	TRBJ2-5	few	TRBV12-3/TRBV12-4	TGTGCCAGCAGTTTAGCGGACTATCAAGAGACCCAGTACTTC	CASSLADYQETQYF
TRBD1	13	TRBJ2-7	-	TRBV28	TGTGCCATCCTCGGGACAGGGGTGCACGAGCAGTACTTC	CAILGTGVHEQYF
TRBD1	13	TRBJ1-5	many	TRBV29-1	TGCAGCGTTGGGCTACAGGGGAATCAGCCCCAGCATTTT	CSVGLQGNQPQHF
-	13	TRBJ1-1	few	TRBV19	TGTGCCAGTAGAGGGGCGGCGAACACTGAAGCTTTCTTT	CASRGAANTEAFF
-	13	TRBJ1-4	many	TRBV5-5	TGTGCCAGCAGCTTGGGGGCAGGGGATAAACTGTTTTTT	CASSLGAGDKLFF
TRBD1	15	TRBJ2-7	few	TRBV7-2	TGTGCCAGCAGCTCGGGGACAGGGGGCCCCTACGAGCAGTACTTC	CASSSGTGGPYEQYF
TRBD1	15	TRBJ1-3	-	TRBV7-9	TGTGCCAGCAGCGCAGGACAGGGGGCGAGGAACACCATATATTTT	CASSAGQGARNTIYF
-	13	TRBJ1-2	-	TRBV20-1	TGCAGTGCTAGAGATGAGGGGAACTATGGCTACACCTTC	CSARDEGNYGYTF
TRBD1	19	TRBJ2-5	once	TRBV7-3	TGTGCCAGCAGCGGAAACCCCCTAAAGGGACAGGGCAAACAAGAGACCCAGTACTTC	CASSGNPLKGQGKQETQYF
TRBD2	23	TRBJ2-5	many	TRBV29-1	TGCAGCGTTGAAGACCGGGGGGAGACAGTGGAAAAAAGGGTGATTGGTGTAGGGGAGACCCAGTACTTC	CSVEDRGETVEKRVIGVGETQYF
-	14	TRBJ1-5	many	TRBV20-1	TGCAGTGCTAGTCGGGGAGGAAGCAATCAGCCCCAGCATTTT	CSASRGGSNQPQHF
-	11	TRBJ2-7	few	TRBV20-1	TGCAGTGCTGCGGACGGCTACGAGCAGTACTTC	CSAADGYEQYF
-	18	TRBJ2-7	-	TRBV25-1	TGTGCCAGCAGCCAAGACCCCCCCGGCAGCCAGAATCCCTACGAGCAGTACTTC	CASSQDPPGSQNPYEQYF
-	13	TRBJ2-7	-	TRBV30	TGTGCCTGGAGTGAGGGGCCACTTCGCGAGCAGTACTTC	CAWSEGPLREQYF
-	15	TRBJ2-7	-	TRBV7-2	TGTGCCAGCAGCCCAAAATCCGACAGGAGCTACGAGCAGTACTTC	CASSPKSDRSYEQYF
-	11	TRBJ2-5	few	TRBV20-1	TGCAGTGAAAGATCTCAAGAGACCCAGTACTTC	CSERSQETQYF
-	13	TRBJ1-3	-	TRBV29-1	TGCAGCACCTCGGGGGGAGAAGGAAACACCATATATTTT	CSTSGGEGNTIYF
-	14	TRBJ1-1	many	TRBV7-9	TGTGCCAGCACCCAGGGGAGGGGGAACACTGAAGCTTTCTTT	CASTQGRGNTEAFF
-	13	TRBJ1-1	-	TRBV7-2	TGTGCCAACAGCTCGGCCCTAAACACTGAAGCTTTCTTT	CANSSALNTEAFF
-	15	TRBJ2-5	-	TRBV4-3	TGCGCCAGCAGCCAAGTGAAGGCCCTAGCGGAGACCCAGTACTTC	CASSQVKALAETQYF
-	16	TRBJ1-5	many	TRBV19	TGTGCCAGTAGTTCTGGCGTCAGTAGGAGCAATCAGCCCCAGCATTTT	CASSSGVSRSNQPQHF
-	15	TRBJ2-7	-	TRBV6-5	TGTGCCAGCAGGGTCGTAGGTCCCGCCGTGTACGAGCAGTACTTC	CASRVVGPAVYEQYF
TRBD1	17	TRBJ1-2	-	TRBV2	TGTGCCAGCCTCGTTCAGGACAGGGGGCGATATACCTATGGCTACACCTTC	CASLVQDRGRYTYGYTF
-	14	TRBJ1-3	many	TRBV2	TGTGCCAGCCAGGGAGCCAACTCTGGAAACACCATATATTTT	CASQGANSGNTIYF
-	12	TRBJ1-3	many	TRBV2	TGTGCCAGCAGAATCAGGGGAAACACCATATATTTT	CASRIRGNTIYF
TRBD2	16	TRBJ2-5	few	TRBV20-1	TGCAGTGCTAGGGGGTTAGCGGGATCGTACCAAGAGACCCAGTACTTC	CSARGLAGSYQETQYF
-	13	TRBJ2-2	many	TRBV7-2	TGTGCCAGCAGACCAGGGTCTACCGGGGAGCTGTTTTTT	CASRPGSTGELFF
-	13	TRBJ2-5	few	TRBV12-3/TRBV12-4	TGTGCCAGCAGCACGGTCACGCCGGAGACCCAGTACTTC	CASSTVTPETQYF
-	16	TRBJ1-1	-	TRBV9	TGTGCCAGCAGCCCAGACGGGCCCCGAAGAAACACTGAAGCTTTCTTT	CASSPDGPRRNTEAFF
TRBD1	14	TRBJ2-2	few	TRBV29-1	TGCAGCGTTGGGGACAGGGTGAACACCGGGGAGCTGTTTTTT	CSVGDRVNTGELFF
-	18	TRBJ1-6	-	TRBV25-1	TGTGCCAGCAGTGCCCCGTCCGGGACCCAAGATGGGAATTCACCCCTCCACTTT	CASSAPSGTQDGNSPLHF
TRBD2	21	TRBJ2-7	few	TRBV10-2	TGCGCCAGCAGTGCCAGCACCCAGATAGGTAGCGGGAGGGCCTTCAGTTACGAGCAGTACTTC	CASSASTQIGSGRAFSYEQYF
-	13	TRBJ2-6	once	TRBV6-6	TGTGCCAGCAGTCTAAGACAGCAGGACACTGAAGCTTTC	CASSLRQQDTEAF
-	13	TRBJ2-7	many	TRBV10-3	TGTGCCATCAGTCCCGGGACTTTTGACGAGCAGTACTTC	CAISPGTFDEQYF
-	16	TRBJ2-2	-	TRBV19	TGTGCCAGTAGTCTTCCTAGCGATACGAACACCGGGGAGCTGTTTTTT	CASSLPSDTNTGELFF
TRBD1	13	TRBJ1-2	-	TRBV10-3	TGTGCCATCAGAGGTGGACAGGGGAATGGCTACACCTTC	CAIRGGQGNGYTF
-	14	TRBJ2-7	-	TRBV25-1	TGTGCCAGCCCAGTATGGATAAGCTCCTACGAGCAGTACTTC	CASPVWISSYEQYF
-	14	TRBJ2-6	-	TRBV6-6	TGTGCCAGCAGCACCTCGGGACTTGACAACGTCCTGACTTTC	CASSTSGLDNVLTF